This T cell receptor beta chain was observed in a study of cytomegalovirus exposure and HLA in healthy donors. The overall study: The 100 to 150 validation repertoires used the same platform as the 650 to 850 first-cohort repertoires, a later analysis reported. Findings and limits, study-wide: The tendency of first-cohort TCR clusters to co-occur in the roughly 110 validation repertoires emerged from a later analysis. TCR beta chains numbering roughly 150 were designated cytomegalovirus-associated. It was confirmed in vitro that a few of the CMV-associated chains were specific for CMV antigens.

In the case of this clone: The antigen is unknown.

Trimming at V came to 2 bases and at J to 9 bases, leaving 4 bases not matched to a gene. CDR1 SGHDT and CDR2 YYEEEE come from the germline V gene. The CDR3 totals 15 residues. Repertoires were generated with immunoSEQ multiplex PCR, while TCRdb's copy carries only in-frame clones and drops some. The sample holds approximately 210,000 clones, about 82% seen once. Sequencing input: PBMCs. The receptor comes from a woman aged 18-30 years in good health and CMV-seronegative. The genes are TRBV5-6 and TRBJ2-1, with 14 bases aligning to TRBD2. CDR3 in DNA: TGTGCCAGCAGCTTAGGACTAGCGGGAGGTGGTGAGCAGTTCTTC. This codes for CASSLGLAGGGEQFF.